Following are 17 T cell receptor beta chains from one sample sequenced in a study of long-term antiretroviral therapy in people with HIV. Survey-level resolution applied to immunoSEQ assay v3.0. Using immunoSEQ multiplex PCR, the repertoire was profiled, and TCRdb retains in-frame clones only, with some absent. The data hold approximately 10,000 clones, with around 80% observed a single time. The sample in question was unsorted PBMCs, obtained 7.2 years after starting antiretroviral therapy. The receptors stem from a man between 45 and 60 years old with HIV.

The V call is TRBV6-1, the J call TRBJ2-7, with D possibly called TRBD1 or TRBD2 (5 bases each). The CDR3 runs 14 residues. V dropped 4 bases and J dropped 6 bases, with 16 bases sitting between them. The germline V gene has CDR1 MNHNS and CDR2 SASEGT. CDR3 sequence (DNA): TGTGCCAGCAGTGCGGGACCTTACTATGTCGAGCAGTACTTC. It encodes CASSAGPYYVEQYF.

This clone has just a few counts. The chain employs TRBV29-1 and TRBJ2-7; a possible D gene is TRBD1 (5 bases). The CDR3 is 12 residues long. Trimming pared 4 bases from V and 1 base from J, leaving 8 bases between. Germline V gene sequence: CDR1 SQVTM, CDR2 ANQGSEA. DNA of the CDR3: TGCAGCGTTGGTCAGGGATCCTACGAGCAGTACTTC. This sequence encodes CSVGQGSYEQYF.

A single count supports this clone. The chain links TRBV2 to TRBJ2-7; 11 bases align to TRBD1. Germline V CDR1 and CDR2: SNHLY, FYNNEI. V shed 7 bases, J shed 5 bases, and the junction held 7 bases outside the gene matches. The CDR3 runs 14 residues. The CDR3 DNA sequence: TGTGCCAGCAAATCGGACAGGGGGCTGGACGAGCAGTACTTC. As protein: CASKSDRGLDEQYF.

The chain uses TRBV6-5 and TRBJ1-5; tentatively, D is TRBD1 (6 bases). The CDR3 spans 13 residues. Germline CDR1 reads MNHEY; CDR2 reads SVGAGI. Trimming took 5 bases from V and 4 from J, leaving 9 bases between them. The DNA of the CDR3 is TGTGCCAGCAGTCTACAGGGTAATCAGCCCCAGCATTTT. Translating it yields CASSLQGNQPQHF.

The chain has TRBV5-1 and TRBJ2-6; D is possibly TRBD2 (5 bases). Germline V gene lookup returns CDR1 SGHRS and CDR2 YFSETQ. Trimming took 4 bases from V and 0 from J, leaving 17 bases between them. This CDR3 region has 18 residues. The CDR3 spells CASSPVEGSSSGANVLTF. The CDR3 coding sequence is TGCGCCAGCAGCCCGGTAGAGGGTTCCAGCTCTGGGGCCAACGTCCTGACTTTC. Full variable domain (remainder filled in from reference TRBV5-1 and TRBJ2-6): KAGVTQTPRYLIKTRGQQVTLSCSPISGHRSVSWYQQTPGQGLQFLFEYFSETQRNKGNFPGRFSGRQFSNSRSEMNVSTLELGDSALYLCASSPVEGSSSGANVLTFGAGSRLTVL.

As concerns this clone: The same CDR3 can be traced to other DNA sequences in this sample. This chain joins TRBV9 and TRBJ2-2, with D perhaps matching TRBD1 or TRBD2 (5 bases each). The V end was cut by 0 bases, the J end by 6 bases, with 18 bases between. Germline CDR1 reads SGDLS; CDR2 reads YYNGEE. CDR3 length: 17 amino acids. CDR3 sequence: CASSVGGGGVGAGELFF. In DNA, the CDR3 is TGTGCCAGCAGCGTAGGAGGTGGGGGAGTCGGAGCCGGGGAGCTGTTTTTT.

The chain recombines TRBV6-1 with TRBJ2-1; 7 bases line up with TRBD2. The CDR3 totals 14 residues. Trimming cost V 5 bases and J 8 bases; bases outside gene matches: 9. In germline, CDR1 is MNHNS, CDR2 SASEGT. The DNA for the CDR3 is TGTGCCAGCAGTCCCAGCGGGGCCCTACATGAGCAGTTCTTC. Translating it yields CASSPSGALHEQFF.

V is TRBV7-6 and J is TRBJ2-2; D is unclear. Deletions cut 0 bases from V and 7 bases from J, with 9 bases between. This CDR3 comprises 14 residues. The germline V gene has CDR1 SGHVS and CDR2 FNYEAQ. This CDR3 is CASSLASVHGELFF. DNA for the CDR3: TGTGCCAGCAGCTTAGCCTCTGTCCACGGGGAGCTGTTTTTT.

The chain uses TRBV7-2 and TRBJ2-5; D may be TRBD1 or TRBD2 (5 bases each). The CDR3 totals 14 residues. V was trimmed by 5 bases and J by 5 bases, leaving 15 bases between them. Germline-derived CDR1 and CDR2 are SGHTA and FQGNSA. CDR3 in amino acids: CASSHLGWGETQYF. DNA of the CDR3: TGTGCCAGCAGCCACCTAGGGTGGGGGGAGACCCAGTACTTC.

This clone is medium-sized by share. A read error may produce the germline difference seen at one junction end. This chain's CDR3 is CASSLDPYEQYF. The CDR3 coding sequence is TGTGCCAGCAGTTTAGACCCCTACGAGCAGTACTTC. The chain combines TRBV7-9 with TRBJ2-7; D unresolved. The CDR3 sequence is 12 residues long. From germline, CDR1 is SEHNR and CDR2 FQNEAQ (reference sequence).

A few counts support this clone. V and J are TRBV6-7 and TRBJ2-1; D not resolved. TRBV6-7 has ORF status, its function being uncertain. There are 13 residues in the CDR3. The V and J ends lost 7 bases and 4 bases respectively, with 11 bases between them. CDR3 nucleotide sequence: TGTGCCAGCAAGAAACACTGTTACAATGAGCAGTTCTTC. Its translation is CASKKHCYNEQFF.

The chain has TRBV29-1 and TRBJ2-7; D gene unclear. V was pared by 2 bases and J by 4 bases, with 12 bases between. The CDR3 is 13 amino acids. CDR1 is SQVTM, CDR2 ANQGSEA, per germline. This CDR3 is CSVEQHESYEQYF. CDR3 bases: TGCAGCGTTGAACAGCACGAGTCTTACGAGCAGTACTTC.

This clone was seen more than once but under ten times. CDR3 DNA sequence: TGTGCCAGCAGTTTAGGGCACTCCTACGAGCAGTACTTC. Translation: CASSLGHSYEQYF. The chain combines TRBV27 with TRBJ2-7; D is undetermined. This CDR3 is built from 13 residues. V lost 2 bases to trimming and J lost 0 bases, with 5 bases between them. Germline lookup yields CDR1 MNHEY and CDR2 SMNVEV (reference sequence).

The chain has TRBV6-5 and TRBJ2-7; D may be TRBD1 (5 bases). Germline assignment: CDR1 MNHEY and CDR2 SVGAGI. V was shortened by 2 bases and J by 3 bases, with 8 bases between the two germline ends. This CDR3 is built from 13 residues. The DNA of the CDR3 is TGTGCCAGCAGTTACGGGGCAGGCTACGAGCAGTACTTC. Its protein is CASSYGAGYEQYF.

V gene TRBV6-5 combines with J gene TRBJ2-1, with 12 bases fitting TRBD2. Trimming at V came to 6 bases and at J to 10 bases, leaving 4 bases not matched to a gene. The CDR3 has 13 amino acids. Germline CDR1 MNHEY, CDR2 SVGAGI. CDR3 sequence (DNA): TGTGCCAGCAGCCCGGGACTAGCGGGCGAGCAGTTCTTC. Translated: CASSPGLAGEQFF.

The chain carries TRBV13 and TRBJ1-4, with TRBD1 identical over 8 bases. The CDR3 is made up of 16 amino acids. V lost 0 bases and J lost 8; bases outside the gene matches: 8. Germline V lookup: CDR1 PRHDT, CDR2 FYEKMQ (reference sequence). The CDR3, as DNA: TGTGCCAGCAGCTTAGGACTTCAGGGGGCAAACGAAAAACTGTTTTTT. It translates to CASSLGLQGANEKLFF.

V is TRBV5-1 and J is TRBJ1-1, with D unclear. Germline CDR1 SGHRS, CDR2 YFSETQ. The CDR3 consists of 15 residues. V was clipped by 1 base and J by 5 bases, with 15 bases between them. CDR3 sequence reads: CASSLSSGVGTEAFF. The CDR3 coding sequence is TGCGCCAGCAGCTTGAGTTCCGGGGTCGGGACTGAAGCTTTCTTT.